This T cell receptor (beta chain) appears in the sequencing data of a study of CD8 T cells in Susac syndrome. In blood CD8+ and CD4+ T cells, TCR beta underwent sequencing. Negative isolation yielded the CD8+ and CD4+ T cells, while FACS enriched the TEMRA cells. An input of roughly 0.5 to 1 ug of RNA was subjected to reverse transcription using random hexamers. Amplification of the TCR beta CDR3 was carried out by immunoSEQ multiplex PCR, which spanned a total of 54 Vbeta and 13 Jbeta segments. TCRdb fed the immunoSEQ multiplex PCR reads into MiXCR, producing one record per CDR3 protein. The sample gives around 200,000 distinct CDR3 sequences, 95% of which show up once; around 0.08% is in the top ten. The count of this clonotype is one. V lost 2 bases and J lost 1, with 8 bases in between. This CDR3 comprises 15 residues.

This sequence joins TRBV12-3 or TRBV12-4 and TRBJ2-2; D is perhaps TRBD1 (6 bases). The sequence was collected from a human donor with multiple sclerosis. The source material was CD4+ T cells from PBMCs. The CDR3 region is CASSLPGQNTGELFF. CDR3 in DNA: TGTGCCAGCAGTTTACCGGGACAGAACACCGGGGAGCTGTTTTTT.